These T cell receptor beta chains were read from a single sample in a study of T cell responses to AZD1222 COVID-19 vaccine. Measured with immunoSEQ multiplex PCR; TCRdb has only the in-frame clones, and not every one. The profile shows fewer than 30,000 clones, roughly 73% of them singletons. Here the sequenced sample was peripheral blood, taken on day 0 of AZD1222 vaccination. The receptors were gathered from an adult in good health. CDR3s include the opening cysteine and the closing phenylalanine or tryptophan. D genes are given only for firm matches. Size values are once, few and many counts, or a class for expanded clones, and some rows have none.

TRBJ2-2 . TRBV11-3 TRBD2 TGTGCCAGCAGCTTAGTTAGCGGGAGTCCCGGGGAGCTGTTTTTT CASSLVSGSPGELFF
TRBJ1-5 . TRBV19 TRBD1 TGTGCCACCCAAGACAGGGATGGCAATCAGCCCCAGCATTTT CATQDRDGNQPQHF
TRBJ1-6 once TRBV6-2/TRBV6-3 . TGTGCCAGCAGTTACGGACAGCGAGATAATTCACCCCTCCACTTT CASSYGQRDNSPLHF
TRBJ1-2 . TRBV18 . TGTGCCAGCTCACCCCCGGGCGCATCCTATGGCTACACCTTC CASSPPGASYGYTF
TRBJ2-1 . TRBV6-6 . TGTGCCAGCAGTCCGACGACAGGAAGCTCCTACAATGAGCAGTTCTTC CASSPTTGSSYNEQFF
TRBJ2-5 . TRBV6-2/TRBV6-3 . TGTGCCAGCAGTTACGTTAAGACCCAGTACTTC CASSYVKTQYF
TRBJ2-3 . TRBV9 . TGTGCCAGCAGCGTAGGGGGGAGCACAGATACGCAGTATTTT CASSVGGSTDTQYF
TRBJ1-5 few TRBV18 . TGTGCCAGCTCATCGGTACAGGGTGGGGGCAATCAGCCCCAGCATTTT CASSSVQGGGNQPQHF
TRBJ2-5 . TRBV27 TRBD2 TGTGCCAGCAGTTCACAGCGGGGGGGCCAAGAGACCCAGTACTTC CASSSQRGGQETQYF
TRBJ1-2 once TRBV7-9 . TGTGCCAGCAGCTCAGAGAGAGGCGGGGATCTGGTAGGCTACACCTTC CASSSERGGDLVGYTF
TRBJ2-2 large TRBV7-9 . TGTGCCAGCAGCTTCCCCGTGAAGTACACCGGGGAGCTGTTTTTT CASSFPVKYTGELFF
TRBJ1-5 . TRBV6-1 . TGTGCCAGCAGTGAACCCGGCCAGAGTACCCCAGTTTCGCATTTT CASSEPGQSTPVSHF
TRBJ1-3 . TRBV11-3 . TGTGCCAGCAGCCAATACAGGACACCTGGAAACACCATATATTTT CASSQYRTPGNTIYF
TRBJ1-2 . TRBV16 . TGTGCCAGCAGCCGAGGGGTCAGGGCCCATTACTATGGCTACACCTTC CASSRGVRAHYYGYTF
TRBJ1-4 . TRBV2 TRBD1 TGTGCCAGCCACCCACAGGGGGCGCCGGGTGAAAAACTGTTTTTT CASHPQGAPGEKLFF
TRBJ2-2 . TRBV19 . TGTGCCAGTAGTATAGAAGGAGCGGCGAGGGGTCACACCGGGGAGCTGTTTTTT CASSIEGAARGHTGELFF
TRBJ1-1 . TRBV19 TRBD1 TGTGCCAGTTCCGACAGGGGGAACACTGAAGCTTTCTTT CASSDRGNTEAFF
TRBJ2-3 . TRBV7-2 TRBD2 TGTGCCAGCAGCTTACGGGCTAGCGGGTCCACAGATACGCAGTATTTT CASSLRASGSTDTQYF
TRBJ2-5 . TRBV5-4 TRBD1 TGTGCCAGCAGCTTTGTAGGGACAGGGGTAGAGACCCAGTACTTC CASSFVGTGVETQYF
TRBJ1-1 . TRBV3-1/TRBV3-2 . TGTGCCAGCAGTCGTCAGAAGAACACTGAAGCTTTCTTT CASSRQKNTEAFF
TRBJ2-2 few TRBV5-1 TRBD1 TGCGCCAGCAGCTTCTCATTAGGGACAGTCGCCGGGGAGCTGTTTTTT CASSFSLGTVAGELFF
TRBJ1-2 . TRBV5-1 . TGCGCCAGCAGCTTGTTTCAGGGTTTAGGCTACACCTTC CASSLFQGLGYTF
TRBJ2-6 . TRBV5-4 . TGTGCCAGTCGACAGTCGATCAACTCTGGGGCCAACGTCCTGACTTTC CASRQSINSGANVLTF
TRBJ1-5 . TRBV30 . TGTGCCTGGAGTGTATCGTACGATCAGCCCCAGCATTTT CAWSVSYDQPQHF
TRBJ1-2 . TRBV6-5 . TGTGCCAGCAGCGCGTTCCGGTTAGGCTATGGCTACACCTTC CASSAFRLGYGYTF
TRBJ1-2 . TRBV29-1 TRBD1 TGCAGCACTGCGACAGGGGAGAACTATGGCTACACCTTC CSTATGENYGYTF
TRBJ1-1 . TRBV13 TRBD1 TGTGCCAGCAGTTCGATCACGGGTCCTAGGGGGCGGACTGAAGCTTTCTTT CASSSITGPRGRTEAFF
TRBJ1-2 . TRBV11-2 . TGTGCCAGCAGCTTTGGTCTGCGAGGGCCTCTGGGTGGCTACACCTTC CASSFGLRGPLGGYTF
TRBJ1-5 once TRBV19 TRBD1 TGTGCCAGCGCCCTAAGGACAGGGAGCAATCAGCCCCAGCATTTT CASALRTGSNQPQHF